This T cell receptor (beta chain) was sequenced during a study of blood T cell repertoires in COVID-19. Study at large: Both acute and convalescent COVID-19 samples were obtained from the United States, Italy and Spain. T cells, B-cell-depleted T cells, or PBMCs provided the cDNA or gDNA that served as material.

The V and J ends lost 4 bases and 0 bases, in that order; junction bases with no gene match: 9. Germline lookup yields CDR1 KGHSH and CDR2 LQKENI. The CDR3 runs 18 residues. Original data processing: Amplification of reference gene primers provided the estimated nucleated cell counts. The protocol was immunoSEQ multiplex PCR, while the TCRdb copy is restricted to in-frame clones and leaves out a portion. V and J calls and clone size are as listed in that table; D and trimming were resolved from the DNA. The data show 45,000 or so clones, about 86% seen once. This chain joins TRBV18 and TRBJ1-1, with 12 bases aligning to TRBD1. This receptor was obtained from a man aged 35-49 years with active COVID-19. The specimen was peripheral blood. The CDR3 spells CASSRPGTGGYVNTEAFF. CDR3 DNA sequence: TGTGCCAGCTCACGGCCGGGGACAGGGGGCTATGTGAACACTGAAGCTTTCTTT.